These 19 T cell receptor beta chains were all obtained from the same sample, sequenced in a study of blood T cells in healthy people across ages. The second PCR ran roughly 7 to 12 cycles with a sample-barcoded 5' primer and J-beta primers. MiXCR, run by TCRdb on the 5' RACE reads, gives a single entry per CDR3 protein. The repertoire holds over 600,000 distinct CDR3 sequences, roughly 56% seen once, with around 24% in the top ten. Sequenced: blood. Receptors were obtained from a man aged 35 to 55 in good health.

V and J are TRBV6-5 and TRBJ2-3; TRBD2 agrees at 7 bases. This CDR3 has 13 residues. Per the germline V gene, CDR1 is MNHEY and CDR2 is SVGAGI. With V trimmed by 8 bases and J by 3 bases, 5 bases remained unmatched. The CDR3: CASQAAGTDTQYF. CDR3 DNA: TGTGCCAGCCAGGCAGCGGGAACAGATACGCAGTATTTT.

CDR3 nucleotide sequence: TGCAGCGTTGAATTGGGTGGTGAGCAGTTCTTC. It specifies CSVELGGEQFF. The chain uses TRBV29-1 and TRBJ2-1; D is uncertain. Deletions cut 2 bases from V and 9 bases from J, with 8 bases between. CDR3 length: 11 residues. CDR1 SQVTM and CDR2 ANQGSEA come from the germline V gene.

About this clonotype: One end of the junction fails to match germline, which may point to a read error. The chain employs TRBV6-1 and TRBJ2-1, with a weak D call TRBD2 (6 bases). The length of the CDR3 is 13 residues. Germline V gene sequence: CDR1 MNHNS, CDR2 SASEGT. The CDR3: CAAQTRGYNKQFF. The CDR3 bases are TGTGCCGCCCAGACTAGAGGTTACAATAAGCAGTTCTTC.

On this clonotype itself: This sequence may be a read error, since a much larger clone differs from it by one base. The gene calls are TRBV7-2 and TRBJ2-7; D is unresolved. This CDR3 spans 11 amino acids. The germline gives CDR1 SGHTA, CDR2 FQGNSA. The CDR3 DNA follows: TGTGCCGGCAGCGACACGCACGAGCAGTACTTC. Its protein is CAGSDTHEQYF. The full variable domain, with the rest looked up from reference TRBV7-2 and TRBJ2-7, is GAGVSQSPSNKVTEKGKDVELRCDPISGHTALYWYRQSLGQGLEFLIYFQGNSAPDKSGLPSDRFSAERTGGSVSTLTIQRTQQEDSAVYLCAGSDTHEQYFGPGTRLTVT.

This sequence joins TRBV4-3 and TRBJ2-7; tentative D call: TRBD1 (5 bases). The CDR3 runs to 15 residues. Germline-derived CDR1 and CDR2 are LGHNA and YSLEER. Between the trimmed V and J ends, which lost 1 base and 1 base, there was a span of 11 bases. CDR3 bases: TGCGCCAGCAGCCAAGGGGGCGTGAGTTCCTACGAGCAGTACTTC. Translating it yields CASSQGGVSSYEQYF.

The chain has TRBV13 and TRBJ2-5; 10 positions agree with TRBD2. This CDR3 has 17 amino acids. Germline V lookup: CDR1 PRHDT, CDR2 FYEKMQ (reference sequence). Trimming cost V 3 bases and J 2 bases; bases outside gene matches: 9. The CDR3 DNA follows: TGTGCCAGCAGCTTCGGTTCTAGCGGGGGTTTACAAGAGACCCAGTACTTC. Its protein product is CASSFGSSGGLQETQYF. The full variable domain, in which reference TRBV13 and TRBJ2-5 provide the parts outside the CDR3, is AAGVIQSPRHLIKEKRETATLKCYPIPRHDTVYWYQQGPGQDPQFLISFYEKMQSDKGSIPDRFSAQQFSDYHSELNMSSLELGDSALYFCASSFGSSGGLQETQYFGPGTRLLVL.

CDR3 sequence reads: CASSKAETGGQCGYTF. Written as DNA, the CDR3 is TGTGCCAGCAGCAAAGCAGAGACAGGGGGCCAATGTGGCTACACCTTC. This rearrangement joins TRBV21-1 to TRBJ1-2; the table's D gene call, TRBD1, was not cross checked with the DNA. TRBV21-1 is a pseudogene segment. The CDR3 totals 16 residues.

This clonotype was seen a handful of times. The chain carries TRBV20-1 and TRBJ2-4, with TRBD1 matching over 8 bases. The CDR3 has 17 amino acids. CDR1 is DFQATT and CDR2 is SNEGSKA in the germline V gene (reference sequence). Trimming at V came to 5 bases and at J to 0 bases, leaving 12 bases not matched to a gene. DNA of the CDR3: TGCAGTGCTTGGGACAGGCTGCGAATGGTAGCCAAAAACATTCAGTACTTC. Amino acid sequence: CSAWDRLRMVAKNIQYF.

This chain joins TRBV20-1 and TRBJ2-7, with 14 bases identical to TRBD2. With V trimmed by 3 bases and J by 9 bases, 10 bases remained unmatched. The CDR3 loop spans 15 amino acids. Germline values: CDR1 DFQATT, CDR2 SNEGSKA (reference sequence). CDR3 region: CSASELGLAGEGQYF. DNA of the CDR3: TGCAGTGCTAGTGAGTTGGGACTAGCGGGAGAGGGGCAGTACTTC.

The V call is TRBV28, the J call TRBJ1-5, with TRBD1 identical over 7 bases. The CDR3 loop spans 18 amino acids. V was clipped by 5 bases and J by 3 bases; unmatched bases: 16. CDR1 MDHEN and CDR2 SYDVKM come from the germline V gene. The CDR3, as DNA: TGTGCCAGCAGTCTACCAACAGGAGGGACAGCCTACAATCAGCCCCAGCATTTT. Amino acids: CASSLPTGGTAYNQPQHF.

CDR3 region: CSGHNRDSSNYGYTF. CDR3 sequence (DNA): TGCAGCGGCCATAATCGGGACAGCTCTAACTATGGCTACACCTTC. The rearrangement uses TRBV29-1 and TRBJ1-2, with TRBD1 identical over 7 bases. The CDR3 totals 15 residues. Germline lookup yields CDR1 SQVTM and CDR2 ANQGSEA. V lost 7 bases, J lost 0 bases, and 11 bases stayed unmatched.

This clonotype was counted only a few times. The chain recombines TRBV6-5 with TRBJ2-5; 7 bases are shared with TRBD2. With 6 bases clipped from V and 5 bases from J, the junction kept 6 bases outside the gene matches. Germline V gene lookup returns CDR1 MNHEY and CDR2 SVGAGI. The CDR3 runs to 13 residues. The CDR3 reads CASRVGGYETQYF. The DNA for the CDR3 is TGTGCCAGCAGAGTGGGAGGGTATGAGACCCAGTACTTC.

This clonotype was picked up a small number of times. The rearrangement uses TRBV28 and TRBJ1-6; TRBD1 might be the D (5 bases). This CDR3 region has 14 residues. V was trimmed by 7 bases and J by 8 bases, leaving 15 bases between them. Germline V lookup: CDR1 MDHEN, CDR2 SYDVKM. The CDR3 DNA follows: TGTGCCAGCAATCCGGGGGGAGCCTATTCACCCCTCCACTTT. Residues: CASNPGGAYSPLHF. The variable domain in full, with the rest retrieved from reference TRBV28 and TRBJ1-6, is DVKVTQSSRYLVKRTGEKVFLECVQDMDHENMFWYRQDPGLGLRLIYFSYDVKMKEKGDIPEGYSVSREKKERFSLILESASTNQTSMYLCASNPGGAYSPLHFGNGTRLTVT.

The chain joins TRBV7-6 to TRBJ2-3; D is unclear. This CDR3 contains 13 residues. V was clipped by 5 bases and J by 9 bases, with 15 bases between them. The germline CDR1 and CDR2 sequences are SGHVS and FNYEAQ. The CDR3 nucleotides are TGTGCCAGCAGCCCCCTCAGCAGCGAAACGCAGTATTTT. As protein: CASSPLSSETQYF.

This clonotype was observed a handful of times. The gene calls are TRBV20-1 and TRBJ2-3; D not resolved. Germline loops: CDR1 DFQATT, CDR2 SNEGSKA (reference sequence). CDR3 length: 13 amino acids. The V end was cut by 0 bases, the J end by 2 bases, with 6 bases between. CDR3 loop: CSARDLNTDTQYF. The CDR3 DNA sequence: TGCAGTGCTAGAGATCTCAACACAGATACGCAGTATTTT.

The chain couples TRBV19 to TRBJ1-4; unclear D gene. CDR1 LNHDA and CDR2 SQIVND come from the germline V gene (reference sequence). The CDR3 consists of 14 residues. Deletions cut 5 bases from V and 4 bases from J, with 11 bases between. CDR3 DNA: TGTGCCAGTAGTCTCACTGGGGTTAATGAAAAACTGTTTTTT. This sequence encodes CASSLTGVNEKLFF.

For the CDR3, the DNA is TGCAGTGCTCACCGGTTAGAGGCCACAGATACGCAGTATTTT. This gives the protein CSAHRLEATDTQYF. The J gene is TRBJ2-3, the V gene TRBV20-1; D gene ambiguous. The CDR3 sequence is 14 residues long. Deletions cut 5 bases from V and 2 bases from J, with 14 bases between. From germline, CDR1 is DFQATT and CDR2 SNEGSKA (reference sequence).

A note on this clonotype: At one of its ends the junction is not consistent with the germline gene, which may arise from a read error. The V and J genes are TRBV3-1 and TRBJ2-5; D is undetermined. The J call may be incorrect, as the DNA end agrees better with TRBJ2-7. The CDR3 extends over 13 amino acids. Germline lookup yields CDR1 LGHDT and CDR2 YNNKEL (reference sequence). The CDR3 nucleotides read TGTGCTAGCAGCCAGAGCAAAATACTCGAGCAGTACTTC. Amino acid sequence: CASSQSKILEQYF.

The chain carries TRBV4-1 and TRBJ1-1, with D possibly being TRBD1 (5 bases). The CDR3 is 15 amino acids. The V end lost 2 bases, the J end lost 3 bases, and 13 bases lay between the germline ends. CDR1 and CDR2 (germline): MGHRA, YSYEKL. CDR3 in DNA: TGCGCCAGCAGCCAATCCGGGGGGTTGGACACTGAAGCTTTCTTT. Translated, it gives CASSQSGGLDTEAFF.